This T cell receptor beta chain was identified in a study of T-cell reconstitution after alpha-beta-depleted transplantation in children (dated by TCRdb to between 2015 and 2016). General notes on the study: Using TCR repertoire profiling, the study quantitatively followed how T-cell immune reconstitution unfolded in children after TCRalphabeta/CD19-depleted allogeneic hematopoietic cell transplantation.

According to the study, the label for this sample's treatment or condition signals: allogeneic hematopoietic cell transplantation with graft depleted of TCRalphabeta T cells and CD19 B cells. The children who served as transplant recipients had been given grafts of TCRalphabeta/CD19-depleted allogeneic hematopoietic cells. Preparation of the library involved PCR. Sequencing was carried out with an Illumina HiSeq 2500. TCR library preparation used molecular barcoding, with unique molecular identifiers applied to normalize quantification of the TCRbeta repertoire. TCRdb took the public reads, trimmed them with fastp at Q25, ran MiXCR for clone calling and kept in-frame beta chains. Rows with one shared CDR3 protein collapse into an entry with the most common genes and DNA. This sample lists 700,000 to 950,000 distinct CDR3 sequences; about 15% were detected once. The ten largest account for around 4.5% of the sample.

What the study reported, not specific to this receptor: In some patients, the high TCRbeta diversity seen at day 60 was put down to recipient T cells and intrathymic progenitors that had survived conditioning. The frequencies of hyperexpanded clones fell over the following months, and after one year, T-cell counts and TCRbeta diversity were mostly attributed to newly produced T cells. The apparently early recovery of alphabetaT-cell counts about two months after transplant reportedly depended on only several hundred rapidly expanded clones that came from non-depleted graft cells.

In the case of this clonotype: What antigen it recognizes has not been identified. It has no much larger one-base neighbor in the sample; base qualities were not kept.

Sequencing used PBMCs, mostly from graft donor cells, obtained 360 days after TCRalphabeta/CD19-depleted stem cell transplant. The TCR comes from a male patient aged 10 to 17 who had a stem cell transplant for acute lymphoblastic leukemia, so the T cells may come from the graft donor.

Read as DNA, the sequence is TGTGCCAGCAGCCCCCGGGTAGCGGGAGACAATGAGCAGTTCTTC. The translation is CASSPRVAGDNEQFF. The rearranged segments are TRBV7-2 and TRBJ2-1, and TRBD2 aligns with 9 junction nucleotides. The CDR3 measures 15 amino acids from cysteine to phenylalanine. Only the CDR3 portion is preserved as DNA: 45 bases, with reading frame beginning at the first base. Per the germline V gene, SGHTA is the CDR1 and FQGNSA is the CDR2. Trimmed from V: 5 bases; trimmed from J: 5 bases; junction bases lacking a gene match: 7. Where the CDR3 stops, the reference TRBV7-2 and TRBJ2-1 genes take over; the full variable domain is GAGVSQSPSNKVTEKGKDVELRCDPISGHTALYWYRQSLGQGLEFLIYFQGNSAPDKSGLPSDRFSAERTGGSVSTLTIQRTQQEDSAVYLCASSPRVAGDNEQFFGPGTRLTVL.